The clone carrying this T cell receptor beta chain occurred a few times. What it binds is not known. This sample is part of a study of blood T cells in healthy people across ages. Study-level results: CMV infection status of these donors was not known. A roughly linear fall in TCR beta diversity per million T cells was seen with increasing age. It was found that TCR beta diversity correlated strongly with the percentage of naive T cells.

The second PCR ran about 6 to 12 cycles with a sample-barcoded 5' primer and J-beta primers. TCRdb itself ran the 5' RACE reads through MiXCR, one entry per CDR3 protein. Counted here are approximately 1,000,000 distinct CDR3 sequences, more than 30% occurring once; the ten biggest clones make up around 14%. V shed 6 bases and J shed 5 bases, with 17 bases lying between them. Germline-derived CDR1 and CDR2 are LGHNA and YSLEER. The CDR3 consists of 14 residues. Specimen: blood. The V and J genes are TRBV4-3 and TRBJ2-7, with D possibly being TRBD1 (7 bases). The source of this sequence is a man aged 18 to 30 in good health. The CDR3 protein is CASRTTGAGNEQYF. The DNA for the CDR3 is TGCGCCAGCAGAACAACAGGGGCGGGAAACGAGCAGTACTTC.